This T cell receptor beta chain was captured by sequencing in a study of cytomegalovirus exposure and HLA in healthy donors. With 60 Vbeta and 13 Jbeta primers, the PCR was carried out. The assay was immunoSEQ multiplex PCR, and TCRdb's table has in-frame clones only and misses some. Its listing shows about 130,000 clones. There are 15 residues in the CDR3. CDR1 and CDR2 from the germline V gene are SGDLS and YYNGEE. V was pared by 2 bases and J by 4 bases, with 15 bases between. Study findings and constraints: In a later analysis, specific HLA alleles were associated with approximately 16,000 TCR beta sequences at a 0.05 false discovery rate. The sole available immune exposure information was CMV serostatus.

Comment on this clone: Its antigen is still unknown.

At collection, donors were nominally healthy, but unrecorded immune exposures were probable. The J gene is TRBJ2-5, the V gene TRBV9, with D maybe TRBD2 (7 bases). The sample comprised PBMCs. The sequence was obtained from a middle-aged woman in good health and CMV-seronegative. Here the CDR3 DNA reads TGTGCCAGCAGCGTGGGGGGGGGCGAGAGAGAGACCCAGTACTTC. This encodes CASSVGGGERETQYF.